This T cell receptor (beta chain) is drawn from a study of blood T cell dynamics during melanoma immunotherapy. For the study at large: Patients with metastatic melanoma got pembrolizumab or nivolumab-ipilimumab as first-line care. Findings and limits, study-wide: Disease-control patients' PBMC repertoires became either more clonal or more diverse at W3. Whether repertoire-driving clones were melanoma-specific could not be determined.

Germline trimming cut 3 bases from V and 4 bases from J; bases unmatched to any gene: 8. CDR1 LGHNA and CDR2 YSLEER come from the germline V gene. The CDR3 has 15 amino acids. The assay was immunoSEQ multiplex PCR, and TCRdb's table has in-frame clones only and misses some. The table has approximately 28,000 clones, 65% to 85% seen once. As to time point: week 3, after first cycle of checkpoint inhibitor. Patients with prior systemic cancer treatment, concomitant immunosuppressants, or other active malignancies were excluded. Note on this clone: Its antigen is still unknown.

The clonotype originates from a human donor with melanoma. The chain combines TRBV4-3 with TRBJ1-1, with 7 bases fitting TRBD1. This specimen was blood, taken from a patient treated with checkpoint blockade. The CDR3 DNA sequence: TGCGCCAGCAGCCAGCTAACAGGGGCTAGCACTGAAGCTTTCTTT. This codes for CASSQLTGASTEAFF.